This T cell receptor beta chain was captured in a study of shared clonotypes between healthy human individuals. The table came from immunoSEQ multiplex PCR; TCRdb's copy has only in-frame clones and leaves some out. The table has roughly 2.5 million clones, about 92% seen once. Details on this clone: Its cognate antigen is unknown.

CDR1 and CDR2 (germline): LGHNA, YNFKEQ. With 4 bases removed from V and 1 base from J, the gap between germline ends came to 14 bases. This CDR3 spans 15 amino acids. Study findings and constraints: Lower generation probabilities were found for non-shared clonotypes than for those shared by all four donors. Rarefaction indicated that sorted-subset sequencing remained incomplete although depth was large.

The chain recombines TRBV4-2 with TRBJ2-7, with a tentative D call TRBD2 (5 bases). The sequence came from a man aged 18 to 29 in good health. The specimen sequenced was naive CD4+ T cells sorted from blood. As to subset: CD45RA+ positively selected. CDR3 sequence reads: CASSPQAVASYEQYF. CDR3 coding DNA: TGTGCCAGCAGCCCTCAGGCGGTAGCGTCCTACGAGCAGTACTTC.